This TCR beta chain was identified in a study of beta chain features in type 1 diabetes. Since all of the isolated RNA was reverse transcribed, expressed TCRB transcripts were what got sequenced. Clones were read by immunoSEQ multiplex PCR, and TCRdb kept only the in-frame ones, dropping some. In the table there are fewer than 550,000 clones, 10% to 12% of which are singletons. Only a few counts were recorded for this clone. It was via CD45RO/CCR7/CD25/CD127/CD95/CD27 that CD4+ naive, central memory, regulatory and stem cell-like memory cells were sorted. The CDR3 is 12 amino acids. The ends were cut back, 7 bases at V and 6 bases at J, with 12 bases in the middle. Germline CDR1 reads SQVTM; CDR2 reads ANQGSEA.

The material sequenced was naive CD4+ T cells from blood. The chain uses TRBV29-1 and TRBJ2-2; D is uncertain. This TCR derives from a woman between 18 and 29 years old in good health. The CDR3 sequence is CSGLRVSGELFF. DNA for the CDR3: TGCAGCGGCCTAAGGGTATCCGGGGAGCTGTTTTTT.